This TCR beta chain was profiled in a study of regulatory T cells in long-lasting Graves disease. Combining iRepertoire HTBI primers with Arm-PCR of CDR3 regions, the authors built TCR beta libraries. In the authors' methods: Across samples, 62 TRBV and about 15 TRBJ segments were found. TCRdb processed the multiplex PCR reads anew with MiXCR; each CDR3 protein has one entry. The V and J calls, along with clone size, are taken from TCRdb and not from the paper's own processing. The sample includes some 250,000 distinct CDR3 sequences, 15% to 20% of them seen just once. Whole-study findings and limits: TCR diversity was lower in persistent Graves' patients (versus newly diagnosed ones). There was favoring of TRBV28, TRBJ1-2 and TRBJ2-5 in persistent disease.

This clonotype was recorded many times. The antigen is unknown. The time point was: newly diagnosed GD, antithyroid drugs for less than 3 months. Researchers made the TCR library from RNA that was extracted from PBMCs. Germline V gene sequence: CDR1 SGHVS, CDR2 FQNEAQ. Between the trimmed V and J ends, which lost 1 base and 4 bases, there was a span of 16 bases. CDR3 length equals 17 residues. The receptor comes from a female donor with Graves disease. The source material was peripheral blood mononuclear cells (PBMCs), sampled at new diagnosis, from a patient treated with antithyroid drugs. The rearrangement joins TRBV7-8 to TRBJ2-2; no clear D. For the CDR3, the DNA is TGTGCCAGCAGCTTAGGGGTCAGACGGGTCAGCACCGGGGAGCTGTTTTTT. Protein product: CASSLGVRRVSTGELFF.